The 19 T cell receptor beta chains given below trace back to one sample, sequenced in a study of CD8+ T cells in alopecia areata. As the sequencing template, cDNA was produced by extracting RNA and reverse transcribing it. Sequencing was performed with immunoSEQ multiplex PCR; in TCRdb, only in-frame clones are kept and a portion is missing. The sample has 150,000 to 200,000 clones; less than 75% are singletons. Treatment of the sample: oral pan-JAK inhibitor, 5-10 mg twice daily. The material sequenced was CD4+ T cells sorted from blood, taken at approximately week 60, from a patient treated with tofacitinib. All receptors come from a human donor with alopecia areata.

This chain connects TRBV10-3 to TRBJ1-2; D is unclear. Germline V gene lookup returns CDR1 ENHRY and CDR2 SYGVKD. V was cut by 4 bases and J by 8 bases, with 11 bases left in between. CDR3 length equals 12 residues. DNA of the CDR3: TGTGCCATCAGTGTCGGACCGGGAGGCTACACCTTC. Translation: CAISVGPGGYTF.

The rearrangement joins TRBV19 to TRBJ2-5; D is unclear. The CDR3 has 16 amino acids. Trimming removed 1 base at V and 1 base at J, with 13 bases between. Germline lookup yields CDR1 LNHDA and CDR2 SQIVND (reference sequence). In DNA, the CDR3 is TGTGCCAGTAGTATAGGAGGCGGAACTCTCCAAGAGACCCAGTACTTC. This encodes CASSIGGGTLQETQYF. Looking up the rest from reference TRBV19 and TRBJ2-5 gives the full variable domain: DGGITQSPKYLFRKEGQNVTLSCEQNLNHDAMYWYRQDPGQGLRLIYYSQIVNDFQKGDIAEGYSVSREKKESFPLTVTSAQKNPTAFYLCASSIGGGTLQETQYFGPGTRLLVL.

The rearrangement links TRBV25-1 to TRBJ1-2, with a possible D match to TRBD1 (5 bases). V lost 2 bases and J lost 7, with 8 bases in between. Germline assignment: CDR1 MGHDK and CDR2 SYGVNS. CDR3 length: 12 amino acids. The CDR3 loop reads CASSEMGGGYTF. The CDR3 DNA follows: TGTGCCAGCAGTGAAATGGGGGGTGGCTACACCTTC.

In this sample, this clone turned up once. The CDR3 region is CASSSPGTRTYEQYF. CDR3 DNA sequence: TGTGCCAGCAGTTCCCCCGGGACTAGGACCTACGAGCAGTACTTC. V and J are TRBV6-5 and TRBJ2-7; 8 positions match TRBD2. Trimming removed 4 bases from V and 2 bases from J; junction bases left unmatched: 7. Germline loops: CDR1 MNHEY, CDR2 SVGAGI. This CDR3 has 15 amino acids.

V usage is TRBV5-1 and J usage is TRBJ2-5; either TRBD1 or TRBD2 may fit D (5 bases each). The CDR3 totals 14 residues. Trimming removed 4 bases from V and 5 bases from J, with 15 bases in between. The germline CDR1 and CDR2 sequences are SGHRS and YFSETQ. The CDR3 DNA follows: TGCGCCAGCAGCCCCTCAGGCTGGGGGGAGACCCAGTACTTC. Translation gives CASSPSGWGETQYF.

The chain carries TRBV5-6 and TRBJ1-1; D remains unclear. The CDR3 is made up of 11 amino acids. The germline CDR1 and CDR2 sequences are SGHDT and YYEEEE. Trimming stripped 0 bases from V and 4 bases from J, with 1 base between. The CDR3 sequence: CASSLVTEAFF. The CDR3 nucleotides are TGTGCCAGCAGCTTGGTCACTGAAGCTTTCTTT.

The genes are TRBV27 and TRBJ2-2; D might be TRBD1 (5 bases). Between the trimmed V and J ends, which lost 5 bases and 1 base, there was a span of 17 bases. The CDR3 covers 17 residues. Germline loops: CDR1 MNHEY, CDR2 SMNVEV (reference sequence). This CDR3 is CASSPQVGALNTGELFF. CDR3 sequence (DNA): TGTGCCAGCAGTCCCCAGGTAGGGGCCCTGAACACCGGGGAGCTGTTTTTT.

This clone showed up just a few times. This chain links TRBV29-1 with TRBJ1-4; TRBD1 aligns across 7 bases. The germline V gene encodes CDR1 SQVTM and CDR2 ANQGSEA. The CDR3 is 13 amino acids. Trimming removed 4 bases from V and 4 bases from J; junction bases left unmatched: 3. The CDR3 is CSVGDSSNEKLFF. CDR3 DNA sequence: TGCAGCGTTGGGGACAGCAGTAATGAAAAACTGTTTTTT.

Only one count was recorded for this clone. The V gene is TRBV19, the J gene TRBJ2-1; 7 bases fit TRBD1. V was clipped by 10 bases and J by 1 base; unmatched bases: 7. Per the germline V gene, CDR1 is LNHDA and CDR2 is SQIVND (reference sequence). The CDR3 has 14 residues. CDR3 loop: CAIGRQGSYNEQFF. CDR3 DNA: TGTGCCATAGGGAGACAGGGATCCTACAATGAGCAGTTCTTC. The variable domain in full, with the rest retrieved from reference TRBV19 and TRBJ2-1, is DGGITQSPKYLFRKEGQNVTLSCEQNLNHDAMYWYRQDPGQGLRLIYYSQIVNDFQKGDIAEGYSVSREKKESFPLTVTSAQKNPTAFYLCAIGRQGSYNEQFFGPGTRLTVL.

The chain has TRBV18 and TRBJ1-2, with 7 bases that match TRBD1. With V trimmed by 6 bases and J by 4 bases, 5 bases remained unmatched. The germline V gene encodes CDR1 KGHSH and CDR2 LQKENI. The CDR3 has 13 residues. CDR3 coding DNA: TGTGCCAGCTCTAGAGACAGGGCCTATGGCTACACCTTC. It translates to CASSRDRAYGYTF.

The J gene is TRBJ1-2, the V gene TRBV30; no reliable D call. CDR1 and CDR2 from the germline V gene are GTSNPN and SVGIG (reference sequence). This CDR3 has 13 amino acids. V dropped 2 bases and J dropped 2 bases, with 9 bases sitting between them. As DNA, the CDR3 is TGTGCCTGGAGTCTTAACGGAAACTATGGCTACACCTTC. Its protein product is CAWSLNGNYGYTF.

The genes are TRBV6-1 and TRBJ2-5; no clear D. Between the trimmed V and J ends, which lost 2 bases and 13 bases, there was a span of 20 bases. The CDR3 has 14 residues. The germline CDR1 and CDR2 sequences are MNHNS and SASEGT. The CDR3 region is CASSERSLAGPPYF. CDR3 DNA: TGTGCCAGCAGTGAACGATCCTTGGCAGGCCCGCCGTACTTC.

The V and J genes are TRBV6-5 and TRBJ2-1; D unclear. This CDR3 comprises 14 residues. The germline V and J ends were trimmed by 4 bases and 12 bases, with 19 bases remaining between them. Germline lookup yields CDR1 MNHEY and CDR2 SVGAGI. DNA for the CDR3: TGTGCCAGCAGTTCCCCAAGCCAGCCCTTGGGGCAGTTCTTC. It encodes CASSSPSQPLGQFF.

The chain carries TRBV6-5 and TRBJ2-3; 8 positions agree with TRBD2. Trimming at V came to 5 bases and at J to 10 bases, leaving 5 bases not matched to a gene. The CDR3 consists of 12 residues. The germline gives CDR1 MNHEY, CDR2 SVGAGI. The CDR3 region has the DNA TGTGCCAGCAGTACGCGGGGGGCGGCGCAGTATTTT. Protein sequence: CASSTRGAAQYF.

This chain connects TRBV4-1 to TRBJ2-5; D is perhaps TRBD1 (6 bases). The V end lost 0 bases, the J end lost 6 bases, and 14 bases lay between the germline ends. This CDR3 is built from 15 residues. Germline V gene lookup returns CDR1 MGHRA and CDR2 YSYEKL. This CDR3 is CASSQDPGEGKTQYF. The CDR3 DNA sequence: TGCGCCAGCAGCCAAGATCCAGGGGAAGGGAAGACCCAGTACTTC.

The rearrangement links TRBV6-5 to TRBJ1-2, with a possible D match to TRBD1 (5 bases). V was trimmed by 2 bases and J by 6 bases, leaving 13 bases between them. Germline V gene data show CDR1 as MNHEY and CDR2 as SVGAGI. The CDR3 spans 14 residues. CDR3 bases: TGTGCCAGCAGTTACGGGGGGACCATAAATGGCTACACCTTC. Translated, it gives CASSYGGTINGYTF.

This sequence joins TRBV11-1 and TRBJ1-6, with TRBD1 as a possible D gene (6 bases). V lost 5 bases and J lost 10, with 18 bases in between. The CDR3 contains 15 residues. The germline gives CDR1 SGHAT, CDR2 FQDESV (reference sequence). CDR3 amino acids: CASSRRDTGTSPLHF. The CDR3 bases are TGTGCCAGCAGCCGCCGGGACACCGGCACCTCACCCCTCCACTTT.

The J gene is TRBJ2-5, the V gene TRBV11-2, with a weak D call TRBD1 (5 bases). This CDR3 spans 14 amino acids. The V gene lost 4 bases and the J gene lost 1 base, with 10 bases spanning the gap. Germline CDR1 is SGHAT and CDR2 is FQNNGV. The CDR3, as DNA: TGTGCCAGCAGCTCCGGACACACCCAAGAGACCCAGTACTTC. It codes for CASSSGHTQETQYF.

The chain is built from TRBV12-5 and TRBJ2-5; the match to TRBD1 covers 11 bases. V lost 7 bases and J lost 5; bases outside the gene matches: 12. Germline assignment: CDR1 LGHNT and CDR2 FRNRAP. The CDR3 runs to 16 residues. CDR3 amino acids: CASAALRTGGVETQYF. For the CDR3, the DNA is TGTGCTAGTGCCGCGCTCCGGACAGGGGGCGTTGAGACCCAGTACTTC.